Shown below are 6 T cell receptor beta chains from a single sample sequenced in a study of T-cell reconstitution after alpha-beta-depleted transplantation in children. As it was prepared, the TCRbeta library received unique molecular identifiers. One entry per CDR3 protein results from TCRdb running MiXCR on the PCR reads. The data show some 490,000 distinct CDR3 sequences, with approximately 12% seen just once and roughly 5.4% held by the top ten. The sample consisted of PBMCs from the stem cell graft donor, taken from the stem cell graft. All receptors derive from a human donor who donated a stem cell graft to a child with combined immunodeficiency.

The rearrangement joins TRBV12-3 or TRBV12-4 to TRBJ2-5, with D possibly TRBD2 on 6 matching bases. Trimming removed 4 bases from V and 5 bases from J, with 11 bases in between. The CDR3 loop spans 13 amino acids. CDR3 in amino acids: CASSWGDGETQYF. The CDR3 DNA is TGTGCCAGCAGTTGGGGGGACGGGGAGACCCAGTACTTC.

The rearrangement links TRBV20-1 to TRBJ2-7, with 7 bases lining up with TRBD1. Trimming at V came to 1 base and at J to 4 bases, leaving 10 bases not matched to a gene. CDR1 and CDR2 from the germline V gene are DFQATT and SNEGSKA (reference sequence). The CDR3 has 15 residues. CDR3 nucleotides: TGCAGTGCTAGAGGGACCGGGACAGTCCTTTACGAGCAGTACTTC. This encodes CSARGTGTVLYEQYF.

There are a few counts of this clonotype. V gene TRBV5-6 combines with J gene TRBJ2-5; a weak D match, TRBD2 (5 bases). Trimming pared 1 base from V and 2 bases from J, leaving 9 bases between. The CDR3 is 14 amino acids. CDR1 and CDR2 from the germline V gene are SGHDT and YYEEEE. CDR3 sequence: CASSLRSGQETQYF. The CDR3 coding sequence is TGTGCCAGCAGCTTGCGGTCGGGACAAGAGACCCAGTACTTC.

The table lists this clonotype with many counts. CDR3 residues: CASSPRTSGIRRNEQFF. The CDR3 DNA reads as TGTGCCAGCAGCCCACGGACTAGCGGGATAAGAAGGAATGAGCAGTTCTTC. The chain combines TRBV9 with TRBJ2-1; TRBD2 agrees at 12 bases. The CDR3 contains 17 residues. Germline CDR1 is SGDLS and CDR2 is YYNGEE. Trimming took 4 bases from V and 7 from J; bases not matched to a gene: 12. The full variable domain, with the rest looked up from reference TRBV9 and TRBJ2-1, is DSGVTQTPKHLITATGQRVTLRCSPRSGDLSVYWYQQSLDQGLQFLIQYYNGEERAKGNILERFSAQQFPDLHSELNLSSLELGDSALYFCASSPRTSGIRRNEQFFGPGTRLTVL.

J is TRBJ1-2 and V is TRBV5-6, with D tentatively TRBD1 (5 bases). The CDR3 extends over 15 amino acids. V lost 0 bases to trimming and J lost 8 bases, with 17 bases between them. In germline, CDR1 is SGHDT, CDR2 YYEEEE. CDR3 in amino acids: CASSLGGSSRGGYTF. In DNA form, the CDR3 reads TGTGCCAGCAGCTTGGGAGGTTCCTCAAGGGGCGGCTACACCTTC. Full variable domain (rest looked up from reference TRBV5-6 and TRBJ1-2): DAGVTQSPTHLIKTRGQQVTLRCSPKSGHDTVSWYQQALGQGPQFIFQYYEEEERQRGNFPDRFSGHQFPNYSSELNVNALLLGDSALYLCASSLGGSSRGGYTFGSGTRLTVV.

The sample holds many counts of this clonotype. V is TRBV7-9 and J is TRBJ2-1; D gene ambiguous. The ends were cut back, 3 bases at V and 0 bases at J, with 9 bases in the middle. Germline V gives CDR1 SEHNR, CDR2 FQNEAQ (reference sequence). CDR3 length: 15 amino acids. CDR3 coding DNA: TGTGCCAGCAGCTTGACCGGCGACTCCTACAATGAGCAGTTCTTC. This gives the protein CASSLTGDSYNEQFF.